These 7 T cell receptor beta chains were all obtained from the same sample, sequenced in a study of identifying expanded T cells in peripheral blood. Clones were read by immunoSEQ multiplex PCR, and TCRdb kept only the in-frame ones, dropping some. This table has some 130,000 clones, 70% to 90% appearing once. The sequencing input was blood. These receptors came from a person between 18 and 75 years old in good health.

This clone was counted a single time. The CDR3 sequence is CATSREAGGGGNTIYF. The DNA for the CDR3 is TGTGCCACCAGCAGAGAGGCAGGGGGCGGTGGAAACACCATATATTTT. The chain is built from TRBV15 and TRBJ1-3; TRBD1 aligns across 8 bases. Trimming removed 0 bases from V and 3 bases from J; junction bases left unmatched: 4. This CDR3 is built from 16 residues. Per germline, CDR1 LNHNV and CDR2 YYDKDF (reference sequence).

The rearrangement uses TRBV19 and TRBJ1-1; D ambiguous. V was pared by 5 bases and J by 3 bases, with 7 bases between. CDR1 LNHDA and CDR2 SQIVND come from the germline V gene (reference sequence). This CDR3 spans 12 amino acids. The CDR3 is CASSLRYTEAFF. The CDR3 bases are TGTGCCAGTAGTCTGCGGTACACTGAAGCTTTCTTT.

The chain uses TRBV25-1 and TRBJ2-7; D is possibly TRBD2 (6 bases). CDR1 is MGHDK and CDR2 is SYGVNS in the germline V gene. V lost 7 bases and J 7 bases, leaving 20 bases between the germline ends. The CDR3 is 14 amino acids. This chain's CDR3 is CASKGRLETGEQYF. CDR3 in DNA: TGTGCCAGCAAGGGCAGACTAGAAACCGGGGAGCAGTACTTC.

The rearrangement uses TRBV2 and TRBJ1-3, with a weak D call TRBD1 (5 bases). The ends were cut back, 4 bases at V and 7 bases at J, with 32 bases in the middle. Germline CDR1 and CDR2: SNHLY and FYNNEI. This CDR3 region has 20 residues. The CDR3 here is CASSGRGFFSWGRDSNTIYF. The CDR3 coding sequence is TGTGCCAGCAGTGGGAGGGGTTTTTTCTCGTGGGGCAGGGATTCTAACACCATATATTTT. The entire variable domain, with the rest obtained from reference TRBV2 and TRBJ1-3, is as follows: EPEVTQTPSHQVTQMGQEVILRCVPISNHLYFYWYRQILGQKVEFLVSFYNNEISEKSEIFDDQFSVERPDGSNFTLKIRSTKLEDSAMYFCASSGRGFFSWGRDSNTIYFGEGSWLTVV.

CDR3 loop: CASSRILNTEAFF. Written as DNA, the CDR3 is TGCGCCAGCAGCCGGATCTTAAACACTGAAGCTTTCTTT. The V gene is TRBV5-1, the J gene TRBJ1-1, with no clear D. This CDR3 is built from 13 residues. Trimming cost V 4 bases and J 2 bases, with 9 bases left between them. The germline gives CDR1 SGHRS, CDR2 YFSETQ.

The genes are TRBV4-2 and TRBJ2-1; 7 bases align to TRBD1. The V gene end was trimmed by 0 bases and the J gene end by 3 bases; junction bases not matched to a gene: 2. CDR1 LGHNA and CDR2 YNFKEQ come from the germline V gene. The CDR3 spans 15 residues. The CDR3 sequence is CASSQDGDSYNEQFF. The CDR3 bases are TGTGCCAGCAGCCAAGATGGGGACAGCTACAATGAGCAGTTCTTC.

J is TRBJ1-1 and V is TRBV4-3; TRBD1 aligns across 8 bases. V lost 0 bases to trimming and J lost 5 bases; unmatched junction nucleotides: 5. The germline V gene encodes CDR1 LGHNA and CDR2 YSLEER. The CDR3 contains 15 residues. The CDR3 DNA reads TGCGCCAGCAGCCAAGAGGACAGGGCGGGGACTGAAGCTTTCTTT. It translates to CASSQEDRAGTEAFF.